Listed here are 14 T cell receptor beta chains from one sample, sequenced in a study of blood T cell repertoires in COVID-19. Libraries were prepared by immunoSEQ multiplex PCR; TCRdb keeps only in-frame clonotypes and omits some of them. The profile shows about 100,000 clones, about 90% of them singletons. Sequencing input: peripheral blood. Every receptor here comes from a human donor in a cohort sampled during active COVID-19.

This chain links TRBV6-2 or TRBV6-3 with TRBJ2-7, with 12 bases that match TRBD2. The CDR3 has 15 residues. Germline CDR1 reads MNHEY; CDR2 reads SVGEGT. V dropped 2 bases and J dropped 3; count of bases not matched to a gene: 2. The CDR3: CASSYLAGGIYEQYF. The CDR3 DNA is TGTGCCAGCAGTTACCTAGCGGGAGGGATCTACGAGCAGTACTTC.

The V gene is TRBV3-1 (or the pseudogene TRBV3-2), the J gene TRBJ2-1; 9 nucleotides agree with TRBD2. CDR3 length: 15 residues. V shed 4 bases and J 5 bases; nucleotides not matched to a gene: 6. CDR1 is LGHDT and CDR2 is YNNKEL in the germline V gene (reference sequence). The CDR3 reads CASSRIAGAHNEQFF. In DNA, the CDR3 is TGTGCCAGCAGCCGCATAGCGGGAGCCCACAATGAGCAGTTCTTC.

The V and J genes are TRBV7-6 and TRBJ2-1, with 9 positions matching TRBD1. Germline trimming cut 5 bases from V and 8 bases from J; bases unmatched to any gene: 10. Germline V gene sequence: CDR1 SGHVS, CDR2 FNYEAQ. This CDR3 is built from 15 residues. The CDR3 nucleotides read TGTGCCAGCAGCGGGACAGGGAGGGGTCTGGATGAGCAGTTCTTC. It is translated as CASSGTGRGLDEQFF.

In nucleotides, the CDR3 is TGTGCCAGCAGTTTTAGGGGGTTTGACGAGCAGTACTTC. Translation: CASSFRGFDEQYF. The chain combines TRBV28 with TRBJ2-7, with D possibly matching TRBD1 (6 bases). From germline, CDR1 is MDHEN and CDR2 SYDVKM. V shed 3 bases and J shed 5 bases, with 11 bases lying between them. The CDR3 consists of 13 residues. Full variable domain (rest looked up from reference TRBV28 and TRBJ2-7): DVKVTQSSRYLVKRTGEKVFLECVQDMDHENMFWYRQDPGLGLRLIYFSYDVKMKEKGDIPEGYSVSREKKERFSLILESASTNQTSMYLCASSFRGFDEQYFGPGTRLTVT.

V usage is TRBV28 and J usage is TRBJ1-2; no firm D call. V was trimmed by 7 bases and J by 0 bases, leaving 6 bases between them. This CDR3 has 12 residues. Germline-derived CDR1 and CDR2 are MDHEN and SYDVKM. CDR3 loop: CASTLTNYGYTF. CDR3 coding DNA: TGTGCCAGCACCCTAACTAACTATGGCTACACCTTC.

This clone has only one observation. The J gene is TRBJ2-2, the V gene TRBV19; the D is unclear. This CDR3 comprises 11 residues. CDR1 LNHDA and CDR2 SQIVND come from the germline V gene (reference sequence). V was trimmed by 8 bases and J by 6 bases, leaving 7 bases between them. The CDR3 DNA reads as TGTGCCAGTCGCTACTCCGGGGAGCTGTTTTTT. This encodes CASRYSGELFF.

This rearrangement joins TRBV9 to TRBJ2-3; TRBD2 agrees at 10 bases. In germline, CDR1 is SGDLS, CDR2 YYNGEE. The CDR3 is 15 amino acids. With 4 bases clipped from V and 5 bases from J, the junction kept 7 bases outside the gene matches. CDR3: CASSMTSGSRDTQYF. The DNA for the CDR3 is TGTGCCAGCAGCATGACTAGCGGGTCCAGAGATACGCAGTATTTT.

The rearrangement links TRBV27 to TRBJ2-1, with 8 bases identical to TRBD1. The CDR3 covers 15 residues. CDR1 is MNHEY, CDR2 SMNVEV, per germline (reference sequence). V trimming: 3 bases; J trimming: 1 base; junction bases outside the gene matches: 2. CDR3 sequence: CASSLGTGSYNEQFF. The CDR3 nucleotides are TGTGCCAGCAGTTTGGGGACAGGATCCTACAATGAGCAGTTCTTC.

This chain links TRBV19 with TRBJ2-1, with D uncertain. V gave up 3 bases and J gave up 1 base, with 16 bases separating them. Per the germline V gene, CDR1 is LNHDA and CDR2 is SQIVND (reference sequence). The CDR3 runs to 17 residues. As DNA, the CDR3 is TGTGCCAGTAGTATTATTGGTGTTCGGTCTTCCTACAATGAGCAGTTCTTC. This translates into CASSIIGVRSSYNEQFF. Combining the CDR3 with reference TRBV19 and TRBJ2-1 gives the whole variable domain DGGITQSPKYLFRKEGQNVTLSCEQNLNHDAMYWYRQDPGQGLRLIYYSQIVNDFQKGDIAEGYSVSREKKESFPLTVTSAQKNPTAFYLCASSIIGVRSSYNEQFFGPGTRLTVL.

This clone was seen a handful of times. The V call is TRBV7-8, the J call TRBJ1-5, with D hard to call. CDR1 SGHVS and CDR2 FQNEAQ come from the germline V gene. The CDR3 contains 17 residues. Trimming shortened V by 5 bases and J by 2 bases, and 19 bases separated the two germline ends. The DNA for the CDR3 is TGTGCCAGCAGCCCCACCTCACGGACCGGGGGCAATCAGCCCCAGCATTTT. Protein: CASSPTSRTGGNQPQHF.

There are a few counts of this clone. The chain recombines TRBV19 with TRBJ2-7; D call uncertain. Germline CDR1 LNHDA, CDR2 SQIVND (reference sequence). The CDR3 covers 17 residues. Trimming shortened V by 5 bases and J by 2 bases, and 22 bases separated the two germline ends. The DNA of the CDR3 is TGTGCCAGTAGTCCCAACCCCCGTTTCCTGGCAGCCTACGAGCAGTACTTC. This sequence encodes CASSPNPRFLAAYEQYF.

Only one count was recorded for this clone. The rearrangement links TRBV5-6 to TRBJ2-7, with 7 bases lining up with TRBD1. V was pared by 0 bases and J by 1 base, with 4 bases of the junction left unmatched. Germline V gives CDR1 SGHDT, CDR2 YYEEEE. The CDR3 totals 15 residues. This CDR3 reads CASSLGDSVSYEQYF. CDR3 coding DNA: TGTGCCAGCAGCTTGGGGGACAGTGTTTCCTACGAGCAGTACTTC.

The rearrangement links TRBV5-1 to TRBJ2-7; 8 positions match TRBD1. Germline V CDR1 and CDR2: SGHRS, YFSETQ. Germline trimming cut 4 bases from V and 5 bases from J; bases unmatched to any gene: 11. This CDR3 contains 15 residues. The CDR3 region is CASSRRDRGRHEQYF. Here the CDR3 DNA reads TGCGCCAGCAGCCGCCGAGACAGGGGCCGACACGAGCAGTACTTC. Complete variable domain (other parts from reference TRBV5-1 and TRBJ2-7): KAGVTQTPRYLIKTRGQQVTLSCSPISGHRSVSWYQQTPGQGLQFLFEYFSETQRNKGNFPGRFSGRQFSNSRSEMNVSTLELGDSALYLCASSRRDRGRHEQYFGPGTRLTVT.

This chain uses TRBV11-3 with TRBJ2-7; the D gene is possibly TRBD1 (5 bases). Trimming took 3 bases from V and 8 from J, leaving 11 bases between them. The germline gives CDR1 SGHNT, CDR2 YENEEA. The CDR3 totals 12 residues. For the CDR3, the DNA is TGTGCCAGCAGCTTCTCAGACAGTCAGCAGTACTTC. Translated, it gives CASSFSDSQQYF.